A selection of T cell receptor beta chains follows, all from one sample in a study of OX40 agonist ivuxolimab in advanced cancers. TCRdb keeps only in-frame clones here, not all; method: immunoSEQ multiplex PCR. Of just over 70,000 clones in the sample, roughly 89% were seen once. Material: CD4+ or CD8+ T cells sorted from blood, obtained in a trial of the OX40 agonist ivuxolimab. These receptors all come from an adult with an advanced solid tumor such as melanoma, head and neck, liver or kidney cancer. The CDR3 runs from the conserved cysteine through the conserved F or W. A D gene is named only where the DNA matches it firmly. Only some rows state a clone size, as once, few, many or a class for expanded clones.

D	V	size	J	DNA	CDR3
NA	TRBV7-2	NA	TRBJ2-7	TGTGCCAGCAGCTTAGGACGGGGGCCCTTCTACGAGCAGTACTTC	CASSLGRGPFYEQYF
NA	TRBV29-1	NA	TRBJ2-2	TGCAGCGTCAACGGGGGCACCGGGGAGCTGTTTTTT	CSVNGGTGELFF
NA	TRBV11-3	NA	TRBJ1-3	TGTGCCAGCAGCTCCAGGACAGCCGGAAACACCATATATTTT	CASSSRTAGNTIYF
NA	TRBV7-9	NA	TRBJ2-3	TGTGCCAGCAGCTCCTCGAGGGATACGCAGTATTTT	CASSSSRDTQYF
NA	TRBV19	NA	TRBJ2-1	TGTGCCAGTAGTATCCAGAAGGGCACTGGAAATGAGCAGTTCTTC	CASSIQKGTGNEQFF
NA	TRBV11-2	NA	TRBJ2-3	TGTGCCAGCAGCCCGCGCGAGGGGGGTCAGACAGATACGCAGTATTTT	CASSPREGGQTDTQYF
TRBD2	TRBV27	NA	TRBJ2-3	TGTGCCAGCAGTTTATCGAGACTAGCTAGCACAGATACGCAGTATTTT	CASSLSRLASTDTQYF
TRBD1	TRBV6-5	few	TRBJ2-7	TGTGCCAGCAGTTACGCCGCAGGGGGCTTTGACGAGCAGTACTTC	CASSYAAGGFDEQYF
NA	TRBV4-3	NA	TRBJ2-2	TGCGCCAGCAGCCTACGACGAGACACCGGGGAGCTGTTTTTT	CASSLRRDTGELFF
TRBD1	TRBV11-1	NA	TRBJ2-3	TGTGCCAGCAGCTTTCGACAGGGGGATCTCGGATTCGGCACAGATACGCAGTATTTT	CASSFRQGDLGFGTDTQYF
NA	TRBV9	NA	TRBJ2-1	TGTGCCAGCAGCGTAGTTCCAGGGGTCAACTACAATGAGCAGTTCTTC	CASSVVPGVNYNEQFF
TRBD1	TRBV7-7	NA	TRBJ1-5	TGTGCTAGCAGCCTGGACAGGGCAGGGCAGCCCCAGCATTTT	CASSLDRAGQPQHF
NA	TRBV6-4	NA	TRBJ1-2	TGTGCCAGCAGTGCCGTGGCAGGGGAGAACTATGGCTACACCTTC	CASSAVAGENYGYTF
NA	TRBV7-6	NA	TRBJ2-1	TGTGCCAGCAGCCTACTTCGCGCCAACAATGAGCAGTTCTTC	CASSLLRANNEQFF
NA	TRBV5-4	NA	TRBJ2-2	TGTGCCAGCAGCGCGGGACAGAACACCGGGGAGCTGTTTTTT	CASSAGQNTGELFF
TRBD2	TRBV30	NA	TRBJ2-3	TGTGCCTGGACCCTAGCGGGGTCAGATACGCAGTATTTT	CAWTLAGSDTQYF
NA	TRBV5-1	NA	TRBJ2-5	TGCGCCAGCAGCTTGGGTCAGGGGGGACAAGAGACCCAGTACTTC	CASSLGQGGQETQYF
TRBD1	TRBV9	NA	TRBJ2-5	TGTGCCAGCAGCGTGGGACAGGGGATCGGGCAAGAGACCCAGTACTTC	CASSVGQGIGQETQYF
NA	TRBV21-1	NA	TRBJ2-7	TGTGCCAGCAGCTGGGACAGGGACCACGAGCAGTACTTC	CASSWDRDHEQYF
NA	TRBV6-1	NA	TRBJ1-4	TGTGCCAGCGTGGGGTGGAGTACAACTAATGAAAAACTGTTTTTT	CASVGWSTTNEKLFF
TRBD1	TRBV11-3	NA	TRBJ2-7	TGTGCCAGCAGCTCTGGACAGGGTAGCGTGGAGCAGTACTTC	CASSSGQGSVEQYF
NA	TRBV7-9	NA	TRBJ2-7	TGTGCCAGCAGCTTAGGGACAGGGAGGACTAGCGAGCAGTACTTC	CASSLGTGRTSEQYF